Shown below are 30 T cell receptor beta chains from a single sample sequenced in a study of beta chain features in type 1 diabetes. Overall study results and limits: Among patients with Type 1 diabetes, TCRB CDR3s were moderately but significantly shorter in every one of the four CD4+ subsets.

Since all of the isolated RNA was reverse transcribed, expressed TCRB transcripts were what got sequenced. This table comes from immunoSEQ multiplex PCR, and its TCRdb copy is limited to in-frame clones, with some not included. Among 330,000 or so clones listed, over 10% were seen once. These TCRs are of unknown antigen specificity. Sequenced material: naive CD4+ T cells from blood. All receptors derive from a woman younger than 30 with type 1 diabetes.

V and J are TRBV2 and TRBJ1-1; D is undetermined. Trimming stripped 3 bases from V and 5 bases from J, with 13 bases between. Germline V CDR1 and CDR2: SNHLY, FYNNEI. The CDR3 runs 14 residues. CDR3 DNA: TGTGCCAGCAGTGATTATAACGGGGATACTGAAGCTTTCTTT. Translation gives CASSDYNGDTEAFF. The full variable domain, with the rest looked up from reference TRBV2 and TRBJ1-1, is EPEVTQTPSHQVTQMGQEVILRCVPISNHLYFYWYRQILGQKVEFLVSFYNNEISEKSEIFDDQFSVERPDGSNFTLKIRSTKLEDSAMYFCASSDYNGDTEAFFGQGTRLTVV.

V and J are TRBV27 and TRBJ2-1; TRBD1 might be the D (6 bases). V was trimmed by 6 bases and J by 5 bases, leaving 20 bases between them. Per germline, CDR1 MNHEY and CDR2 SMNVEV (reference sequence). The CDR3 runs 16 residues. The CDR3 protein is CASSHKTGQINNEQFF. CDR3 DNA: TGTGCCAGCAGCCATAAGACAGGCCAGATCAACAATGAGCAGTTCTTC.

V usage is TRBV30 and J usage is TRBJ1-5, with 9 bases identical to TRBD1. This CDR3 contains 13 residues. V shed 5 bases, J shed 4 bases, and the junction held 3 bases outside the gene matches. Germline loops: CDR1 GTSNPN, CDR2 SVGIG (reference sequence). The CDR3 region is CAWGDRANQPQHF. The CDR3 DNA reads as TGTGCCTGGGGGGACAGGGCGAATCAGCCCCAGCATTTT.

The sample holds a few counts of this clone. The chain carries TRBV28 and TRBJ1-5; 9 nucleotides agree with TRBD1. The ends lost 2 bases at V and 6 bases at J; junction bases unmatched: 8. Germline CDR1 is MDHEN and CDR2 is SYDVKM. This CDR3 is built from 16 residues. Here the CDR3 reads CASSLRGYRGRQPQHF. CDR3 bases: TGTGCCAGCAGTTTAAGGGGATACAGGGGGCGTCAGCCCCAGCATTTT.

In this sample, this clone turned up a few times. This chain connects TRBV4-3 to TRBJ2-3; D is uncertain. In germline, CDR1 is LGHNA, CDR2 YSLEER. Trimming took off 0 bases at V and 5 bases at J, with 15 bases between the two ends. The CDR3 spans 16 residues. The CDR3 DNA follows: TGCGCCAGCAGCCAAGAATTACCAGTCGTATTAGATACGCAGTATTTT. As protein: CASSQELPVVLDTQYF.

The CDR3 coding sequence is TGTGCCAGCCGACAGGCAAGCACAGATACGCAGTATTTT. It translates to CASRQASTDTQYF. The chain uses TRBV7-6 and TRBJ2-3, with D perhaps matching TRBD1 (6 bases). This CDR3 has 13 amino acids. The V gene lost 8 bases and the J gene lost 0 bases, with 9 bases spanning the gap. The germline CDR1 and CDR2 sequences are SGHVS and FNYEAQ.

The rearrangement joins TRBV25-1 to TRBJ2-1; D remains unclear. The CDR3 loop spans 11 amino acids. Germline V CDR1 and CDR2: MGHDK, SYGVNS. Between the trimmed V and J ends, which lost 4 bases and 6 bases, there was a span of 4 bases. The CDR3 region is CASSALNEQFF. CDR3 bases: TGTGCCAGCAGTGCCCTCAATGAGCAGTTCTTC.

This clone appeared a few times. The V call is TRBV10-3, the J call TRBJ2-1, with 9 bases aligning to TRBD2. The trim removed 5 bases at V and 5 bases at J, leaving 10 bases unmatched. The CDR3 contains 16 residues. CDR1 ENHRY and CDR2 SYGVKD come from the germline V gene. The CDR3 loop is CAISIDLAGLDNEQFF. For the CDR3, the DNA is TGTGCCATCAGTATCGACCTAGCGGGGCTAGACAATGAGCAGTTCTTC.

The chain combines TRBV15 with TRBJ2-7; TRBD2 aligns across 11 bases. There are 15 residues in the CDR3. The J segment lost 3 bases and the V segment lost 5 bases, leaving 6 bases of the junction unmatched. The germline V gene has CDR1 LNHNV and CDR2 YYDKDF (reference sequence). The CDR3 spells CATSRRTSGHYEQYF. The DNA for the CDR3 is TGTGCCACCAGCCGTAGGACTAGCGGGCACTACGAGCAGTACTTC.

V is TRBV28 and J is TRBJ2-7; 7 positions agree with TRBD1. There are 14 residues in the CDR3. With 6 bases clipped from V and 2 bases from J, the junction kept 7 bases outside the gene matches. The V gene's germline CDR1 is MDHEN and CDR2 SYDVKM. The CDR3 is CASSQGVPPYEQYF. CDR3 nucleotide sequence: TGTGCCAGCAGCCAGGGGGTGCCTCCCTACGAGCAGTACTTC.

V gene TRBV9 combines with J gene TRBJ1-1; 7 nucleotides align to TRBD1. This CDR3 is built from 13 residues. Germline-derived CDR1 and CDR2 are SGDLS and YYNGEE. The V and J ends lost 3 bases and 7 bases, in that order; junction bases with no gene match: 6. CDR3 residues: CASSARRQGEAFF. As DNA, the CDR3 is TGTGCCAGCAGCGCTCGCCGACAGGGTGAAGCTTTCTTT.

This clone was seen only a few times. The chain uses TRBV11-3 and TRBJ2-7; 9 bases align to TRBD2. The CDR3 has 16 residues. The V segment lost 0 bases and the J segment 4 bases; nucleotides outside the gene matches: 7. Looked up from germline, CDR1 is SGHNT and CDR2 is YENEEA. CDR3 amino acids: CASSLEFSGGQYEQYF. CDR3 nucleotides: TGTGCCAGCAGCTTAGAATTTAGCGGGGGTCAATACGAGCAGTACTTC.

This clone was recorded a few times. The chain joins TRBV6-4 to TRBJ2-2; 7 positions agree with TRBD1. The germline CDR1 and CDR2 sequences are MRHNA and SNTAGT. The length of the CDR3 is 13 residues. The J segment lost 3 bases and the V segment lost 8 bases, leaving 3 bases of the junction unmatched. The DNA for the CDR3 is TGTGCCAGCTCCGACAGGGACACCGGGGAGCTGTTTTTT. This gives the protein CASSDRDTGELFF.

This clone appeared a few times. The V gene is TRBV13, the J gene TRBJ1-2, with D perhaps TRBD1 (5 bases). V was clipped by 5 bases and J by 7 bases, with 17 bases between them. The CDR3 is 14 residues long. Germline V CDR1 and CDR2: PRHDT, FYEKMQ (reference sequence). CDR3 bases: TGTGCCAGCAGCCCCCGGGGGGGAAGCGGTGGCTACACCTTC. This encodes CASSPRGGSGGYTF.

In its sample, this clone was seen a few times. The chain carries TRBV30 and TRBJ1-2; 8 nucleotides match TRBD1. The V segment lost 1 base and the J segment 6 bases; nucleotides outside the gene matches: 10. Per the germline V gene, CDR1 is GTSNPN and CDR2 is SVGIG (reference sequence). The CDR3 spans 15 residues. CDR3 coding DNA: TGTGCCTGGAGTGCCTCCCTGGACAGGGACCATGGCTACACCTTC. It codes for CAWSASLDRDHGYTF.

The CDR3 here is CAAQGNPYGYTF. The CDR3 DNA reads TGTGCCGCCCAGGGGAACCCCTATGGCTACACCTTC. This sequence joins TRBV28 and TRBJ1-2; D perhaps matches TRBD1 (6 bases). Per the germline V gene, CDR1 is MDHEN and CDR2 is SYDVKM. V dropped 11 bases and J dropped 4 bases, with 14 bases sitting between them. This CDR3 is built from 12 residues.

This chain links TRBV10-3 with TRBJ1-3, with D uncertain. The V end was cut by 0 bases, the J end by 16 bases, with 13 bases between. The CDR3 totals 12 residues. The germline CDR1 and CDR2 sequences are ENHRY and SYGVKD. CDR3 residues: CAISESSEGVYF. As DNA, the CDR3 is TGTGCCATCAGTGAGTCTTCCGAGGGAGTGTATTTT.

This clone appeared a few times. V and J are TRBV14 and TRBJ2-3; D perhaps matches TRBD1 (5 bases). V lost 4 bases to trimming and J lost 2 bases, with 10 bases between them. Germline CDR1 reads SGHDN; CDR2 reads FVKESK. The CDR3 totals 14 residues. As DNA, the CDR3 is TGTGCCAGCAGCCCCGACAGCAACACAGATACGCAGTATTTT. Encoded protein: CASSPDSNTDTQYF. The variable domain in full, with the rest retrieved from reference TRBV14 and TRBJ2-3, is EAGVTQFPSHSVIEKGQTVTLRCDPISGHDNLYWYRRVMGKEIKFLLHFVKESKQDESGMPNNRFLAERTGGTYSTLKVQPAELEDSGVYFCASSPDSNTDTQYFGPGTRLTVL.

The chain has TRBV5-1 and TRBJ2-5; TRBD2 matches 8 bases. The CDR3 consists of 13 residues. Looked up from germline, CDR1 is SGHRS and CDR2 is YFSETQ. V was clipped by 2 bases and J by 4 bases; unmatched bases: 1. The CDR3 here is CASSFTSGETQYF. Here the CDR3 DNA reads TGCGCCAGCAGCTTCACTAGCGGAGAGACCCAGTACTTC.

This clone was seen a handful of times. The CDR3 nucleotides are TGTGCCAGCAGTGGCGGGCGACGAAAGCAGTACTTC. It codes for CASSGGRRKQYF. The chain has TRBV2 and TRBJ2-7; possibly TRBD2 for D (5 bases). The CDR3 runs to 12 residues. In germline, CDR1 is SNHLY, CDR2 FYNNEI. The germline V and J ends were trimmed by 4 bases and 8 bases, with 12 bases remaining between them.

The sample holds a few counts of this clone. This chain connects TRBV2 to TRBJ2-7; weak D call: TRBD1 (5 bases). Germline values: CDR1 SNHLY, CDR2 FYNNEI. Trimming left V 7 bases short and J 0 bases short, with 10 bases between. The CDR3 sequence is 13 residues long. DNA for the CDR3: TGTGCCAGCATCGCAGGGAACTCCTACGAGCAGTACTTC. Translation gives CASIAGNSYEQYF.

This chain connects TRBV28 to TRBJ1-1; D gene unclear. CDR3 length: 13 residues. CDR1 and CDR2 from the germline V gene are MDHEN and SYDVKM. Deletions cut 7 bases from V and 1 base from J, with 10 bases between. The CDR3 protein is CASTTPRNTEAFF. CDR3 nucleotides: TGTGCCAGCACCACCCCGCGGAACACTGAAGCTTTCTTT.

The rearrangement joins TRBV18 to TRBJ2-7; a weak D match, TRBD1 (5 bases). Trimming cost V 0 bases and J 2 bases, with 8 bases left between them. CDR1 is KGHSH and CDR2 is LQKENI in the germline V gene. The CDR3 length is 14 residues. The DNA of the CDR3 is TGTGCCAGCTCACCACCGGACATCCCCTACGAGCAGTACTTC. Translation gives CASSPPDIPYEQYF.

This clone appeared a few times. The chain is built from TRBV10-3 and TRBJ2-3; the D gene is possibly TRBD1 (6 bases). The V end lost 11 bases, the J end lost 7 bases, and 19 bases lay between the germline ends. In germline, CDR1 is ENHRY, CDR2 SYGVKD. CDR3 length: 13 amino acids. CDR3: CALQPQGTNTQYF. Here the CDR3 DNA reads TGTGCCTTACAACCTCAGGGGACGAATACGCAGTATTTT.

V is TRBV5-1 and J is TRBJ1-5; TRBD1 aligns across 9 bases. V dropped 3 bases and J dropped 5; count of bases not matched to a gene: 0. CDR3 size: 13 residues. In germline, CDR1 is SGHRS, CDR2 YFSETQ. The CDR3 loop reads CASSWTGDQPQHF. The CDR3 nucleotides read TGCGCCAGCAGCTGGACAGGGGATCAGCCCCAGCATTTT.

The chain employs TRBV4-3 and TRBJ2-7; a weak D match, TRBD2 (5 bases). V lost 2 bases and J 3 bases, leaving 14 bases between the germline ends. Germline values: CDR1 LGHNA, CDR2 YSLEER. CDR3 length: 15 residues. DNA for the CDR3: TGCGCCAGCAGCCAAACTGCCCGAGCGGTCTACGAGCAGTACTTC. This sequence encodes CASSQTARAVYEQYF.

In this sample, this clone turned up a few times. The V and J genes are TRBV6-5 and TRBJ2-4; 8 nucleotides agree with TRBD2. Trimming at V came to 6 bases and at J to 9 bases, leaving 7 bases not matched to a gene. The CDR3 contains 13 residues. Per the germline V gene, CDR1 is MNHEY and CDR2 is SVGAGI. CDR3 residues: CASSPREGRIQYF. The DNA for the CDR3 is TGTGCCAGCAGCCCCCGGGAGGGACGCATTCAGTACTTC.

This clone has just a few counts. The chain uses TRBV2 and TRBJ1-2; the match to TRBD1 covers 10 bases. The CDR3 contains 18 residues. The junction had 17 bases not matched to a gene; V was cut back by 7 bases and J by 3 bases. Per the germline V gene, CDR1 is SNHLY and CDR2 is FYNNEI. As DNA, the CDR3 is TGTGCCAGCAATTCGATCCCCCGGGACAGGGGACGGGACTATGGCTACACCTTC. It encodes CASNSIPRDRGRDYGYTF.

The V and J genes are TRBV2 and TRBJ2-1, with TRBD1 matching over 8 bases. The CDR3 is made up of 12 amino acids. The germline V gene encodes CDR1 SNHLY and CDR2 FYNNEI. V dropped 9 bases and J dropped 3; count of bases not matched to a gene: 1. The CDR3 loop reads CARTGDYNEQFF. CDR3 bases: TGTGCCAGGACAGGGGACTACAATGAGCAGTTCTTC.

The chain employs TRBV5-1 and TRBJ2-1; 8 positions match TRBD2. With 2 bases clipped from V and 2 bases from J, the junction kept 12 bases outside the gene matches. This CDR3 has 18 amino acids. Germline V gene lookup returns CDR1 SGHRS and CDR2 YFSETQ. CDR3 loop: CASSFFGGVAGAYNEQFF. The DNA of the CDR3 is TGCGCCAGCAGCTTCTTCGGGGGGGTCGCGGGAGCCTACAATGAGCAGTTCTTC.